The 32 T cell receptor beta chains in this list originate from one sample, sequenced in a study of shared clonotypes between healthy human individuals. Measured with immunoSEQ multiplex PCR; TCRdb has only the in-frame clones, and not every one. The table shows 2 million to 3 million clones, with approximately 93% occurring only once. The sample comprised naive CD4+ T cells from PBMCs. Subset reported: CD45RA+ positively selected. The receptor set was obtained from a man between 18 and 35 years old in good health. Some clones in this sample may be carry-over from other donors' samples.

The chain couples TRBV28 to TRBJ2-7; D uncertain. Deletions cut 5 bases from V and 3 bases from J, with 17 bases between. Looked up from germline, CDR1 is MDHEN and CDR2 is SYDVKM. CDR3 length: 15 residues. The DNA for the CDR3 is TGTGCCAGCAGTCCCTCTACGGAGACGCACTACGAGCAGTACTTC. As protein: CASSPSTETHYEQYF. Variable domain in full (rest from reference TRBV28 and TRBJ2-7): DVKVTQSSRYLVKRTGEKVFLECVQDMDHENMFWYRQDPGLGLRLIYFSYDVKMKEKGDIPEGYSVSREKKERFSLILESASTNQTSMYLCASSPSTETHYEQYFGPGTRLTVT.

The chain has TRBV6-5 and TRBJ2-2; D remains unclear. V lost 2 bases, J lost 7 bases, and 8 bases lay in between. CDR3 length: 13 residues. Germline V gene lookup returns CDR1 MNHEY and CDR2 SVGAGI. CDR3 protein: CASSYGMRGELFF. CDR3 in DNA: TGTGCCAGCAGTTACGGGATGCGCGGGGAGCTGTTTTTT.

The count of this clone is one. The chain employs TRBV5-1 and TRBJ2-1; 11 bases map to TRBD2. CDR1 SGHRS and CDR2 YFSETQ come from the germline V gene. V lost 4 bases to trimming and J lost 9 bases; unmatched junction nucleotides: 9. The CDR3 is made up of 15 amino acids. This CDR3 reads CASSNTSGSSGEQFF. CDR3 in DNA: TGCGCCAGCAGCAACACTAGCGGGAGTTCGGGTGAGCAGTTCTTC.

Comments on this clone: The sample contains more than one DNA sequence encoding this CDR3. The gene calls are TRBV9 and TRBJ1-1; D perhaps matches TRBD1 (5 bases). V lost 5 bases, J lost 0 bases, and 11 bases lay in between. The germline CDR1 and CDR2 sequences are SGDLS and YYNGEE. This CDR3 spans 14 amino acids. CDR3 bases: TGTGCCAGCAGTGCCCGGGGGATGAACACTGAAGCTTTCTTT. It translates to CASSARGMNTEAFF.

V and J are TRBV18 and TRBJ2-7, with TRBD2 matching 9 bases. V was pared by 1 base and J by 5 bases, with 6 bases of the junction left unmatched. The CDR3 is made up of 15 amino acids. Germline CDR1 reads KGHSH; CDR2 reads LQKENI. The CDR3 DNA follows: TGTGCCAGCTCACCACAGGGACTAGCACTCCACGAGCAGTACTTC. Translation gives CASSPQGLALHEQYF.

The chain is built from TRBV5-6 and TRBJ1-3; tentative D call: TRBD1 (6 bases). The CDR3 is 16 amino acids. V gave up 2 bases and J gave up 2 bases, with 14 bases separating them. From germline, CDR1 is SGHDT and CDR2 YYEEEE. CDR3 sequence reads: CASSFFQGGTGNTIYF. The CDR3 nucleotides are TGTGCCAGCAGCTTTTTCCAAGGGGGAACTGGAAACACCATATATTTT.

Comments on this clone: The identical CDR3 is also encoded by other nucleotide sequences in the sample. This chain links TRBV2 with TRBJ1-1; no firm D call. Germline V gene data show CDR1 as SNHLY and CDR2 as FYNNEI. Trimming stripped 9 bases from V and 0 bases from J, with 5 bases between. This CDR3 comprises 11 residues. CDR3 DNA sequence: TGTGCCAGTGGAATGAACACTGAAGCTTTCTTT. It is translated as CASGMNTEAFF. Full variable domain (missing parts from reference TRBV2 and TRBJ1-1): EPEVTQTPSHQVTQMGQEVILRCVPISNHLYFYWYRQILGQKVEFLVSFYNNEISEKSEIFDDQFSVERPDGSNFTLKIRSTKLEDSAMYFCASGMNTEAFFGQGTRLTVV.

The chain joins TRBV14 to TRBJ2-1; D unresolved. The germline V gene encodes CDR1 SGHDN and CDR2 FVKESK. The CDR3 has 15 amino acids. The V and J ends lost 1 base and 3 bases respectively, with 10 bases between them. CDR3 coding DNA: TGTGCCAGCAGCCAAGTGGCAGCAGTCTACAATGAGCAGTTCTTC. Protein product: CASSQVAAVYNEQFF.

This chain links TRBV25-1 with TRBJ1-3; TRBD1 agrees at 7 bases. Per germline, CDR1 MGHDK and CDR2 SYGVNS. This CDR3 spans 16 amino acids. J gave up 0 bases and V 6 bases, and 8 bases lay outside the gene matches. The CDR3 loop reads CASSPTGTASGNTIYF. The CDR3 bases are TGTGCCAGCAGCCCAACTGGGACAGCCTCTGGAAACACCATATATTTT.

This clone has just one count. The rearrangement uses TRBV4-2 and TRBJ2-7; possible D gene TRBD2, 6 bases. V was pared by 1 base and J by 2 bases, with 9 bases between. This CDR3 has 14 amino acids. Germline CDR1 is LGHNA and CDR2 is YNFKEQ. CDR3 DNA sequence: TGTGCCAGCAGCCAAGTCCGGGAGCCCTACGAGCAGTACTTC. It yields the protein CASSQVREPYEQYF.

This chain links TRBV19 with TRBJ2-3, with no clear D. Trimming removed 3 bases at V and 3 bases at J, with 7 bases between. CDR3 length: 13 amino acids. CDR1 and CDR2 (germline): LNHDA, SQIVND (reference sequence). The CDR3 region is CASSIVRTDTQYF. DNA of the CDR3: TGTGCCAGTAGTATCGTCAGAACAGATACGCAGTATTTT.

The chain joins TRBV7-2 to TRBJ1-2; the D is unclear. Germline V CDR1 and CDR2: SGHTA, FQGNSA. This CDR3 spans 14 amino acids. Deletions cut 5 bases from V and 4 bases from J, with 14 bases between. The CDR3 nucleotides read TGTGCCAGCAGCCCACGGACGGAGGGCTATGGCTACACCTTC. It is translated as CASSPRTEGYGYTF.

This clone was found once. The chain has TRBV5-4 and TRBJ2-3, with D possibly being TRBD1 (7 bases). The germline V and J ends were trimmed by 4 bases and 0 bases, with 18 bases remaining between them. CDR1 is SGHNT, CDR2 YYREEE, per germline (reference sequence). The CDR3 runs 17 residues. The CDR3 sequence: CASSPGGTGRSTDTQYF. The CDR3 DNA sequence: TGTGCCAGCAGCCCAGGGGGGACGGGACGGAGCACAGATACGCAGTATTTT. Full variable domain (outside the CDR3, taken from reference TRBV5-4 and TRBJ2-3): ETGVTQSPTHLIKTRGQQVTLRCSSQSGHNTVSWYQQALGQGPQFIFQYYREEENGRGNFPPRFSGLQFPNYSSELNVNALELDDSALYLCASSPGGTGRSTDTQYFGPGTRLTVL.

CDR3 loop: CASTSWGGNSYEQYF. The CDR3 DNA is TGTGCCAGCACCTCTTGGGGGGGGAATTCCTACGAGCAGTACTTC. The chain carries TRBV28 and TRBJ2-7; 7 positions agree with TRBD2. Germline V gene lookup returns CDR1 MDHEN and CDR2 SYDVKM. The junction had 10 bases not matched to a gene; V was cut back by 7 bases and J by 1 base. The CDR3 is made up of 15 amino acids.

This clone showed up just once. The chain combines TRBV29-1 with TRBJ1-3, with 9 bases matching TRBD1. The CDR3 loop spans 16 amino acids. V lost 3 bases to trimming and J lost 3 bases; unmatched junction nucleotides: 9. Germline V gives CDR1 SQVTM, CDR2 ANQGSEA. CDR3 nucleotide sequence: TGCAGCGTTGATGTTCGGACAGGGGTATTTGGAAACACCATATATTTT. Protein sequence: CSVDVRTGVFGNTIYF.

With regard to this clone: Other DNA sequences in this sample translate to the same CDR3. The chain combines TRBV28 with TRBJ2-5; TRBD2 agrees at 11 bases. With 5 bases clipped from V and 5 bases from J, the junction kept 4 bases outside the gene matches. CDR1 MDHEN and CDR2 SYDVKM come from the germline V gene. The CDR3 is made up of 14 amino acids. The CDR3 loop reads CASSTRTSGETQYF. The DNA of the CDR3 is TGTGCCAGCAGTACCCGGACTAGCGGGGAGACCCAGTACTTC.

This chain links TRBV5-1 with TRBJ1-2; D remains unclear. V shed 1 base and J shed 4 bases, with 8 bases lying between them. This CDR3 is 13 amino acids long. CDR1 SGHRS and CDR2 YFSETQ come from the germline V gene. CDR3 loop: CASSLNTLYGYTF. The CDR3 DNA is TGCGCCAGCAGCTTGAACACCCTCTATGGCTACACCTTC.

The chain links TRBV11-2 to TRBJ2-1; TRBD2 agrees at 9 bases. The CDR3 contains 16 residues. V gave up 1 base and J gave up 7 bases; unmatched junction bases: 8. CDR1 and CDR2 from the germline V gene are SGHAT and FQNNGV. CDR3 sequence reads: CASSLVRLAGWNEQFF. CDR3 sequence (DNA): TGTGCCAGCAGCTTAGTTAGGCTAGCGGGATGGAATGAGCAGTTCTTC.

This clone was seen a single time. The genes are TRBV30 and TRBJ2-1; 7 bases agree with TRBD1. The CDR3 is 12 amino acids. Trimming at V came to 2 bases and at J to 16 bases, leaving 11 bases not matched to a gene. CDR1 and CDR2 (germline): GTSNPN, SVGIG (reference sequence). The CDR3 is CAWSSSSGTAFF. In nucleotides, the CDR3 is TGTGCCTGGAGTTCCTCTTCCGGGACAGCTTTCTTC.

V and J are TRBV28 and TRBJ1-4; D is unresolved. The V gene's germline CDR1 is MDHEN and CDR2 SYDVKM. The CDR3 contains 13 residues. The germline V and J ends were trimmed by 1 base and 8 bases, with 8 bases remaining between them. CDR3 sequence (DNA): TGTGCCAGCAGTTTATCGGGGAGCGAAAAACTGTTTTTT. This gives the protein CASSLSGSEKLFF.

This sequence joins TRBV2 and TRBJ1-4, with TRBD1 matching over 7 bases. The CDR3 has 14 residues. Per germline, CDR1 SNHLY and CDR2 FYNNEI. Trimming at V came to 6 bases and at J to 4 bases, leaving 5 bases not matched to a gene. The CDR3 DNA follows: TGTGCCAGCAGGCAAGACAGGGTTAATGAAAAACTGTTTTTT. Encoded protein: CASRQDRVNEKLFF.

V gene TRBV28 combines with J gene TRBJ1-1, with D unresolved. Germline V gene data show CDR1 as MDHEN and CDR2 as SYDVKM. V lost 5 bases to trimming and J lost 5 bases, with 15 bases between them. The CDR3 is 14 amino acids. The DNA of the CDR3 is TGTGCCAGCAGTCCAATTAGAGGGAGTACTGAAGCTTTCTTT. Translating it yields CASSPIRGSTEAFF.

This clone was seen a few times. The chain employs TRBV2 and TRBJ2-1; no clear D gene. Germline CDR1 SNHLY, CDR2 FYNNEI. Trimming pared 2 bases from V and 5 bases from J, leaving 10 bases between. The CDR3 is 14 amino acids. CDR3 amino acids: CASSESVWDNEQFF. The CDR3 DNA reads TGTGCCAGCAGTGAAAGCGTGTGGGACAATGAGCAGTTCTTC.

The chain recombines TRBV7-9 with TRBJ1-2; D call uncertain. Germline lookup yields CDR1 SEHNR and CDR2 FQNEAQ (reference sequence). CDR3 length: 15 amino acids. V shed 1 base and J shed 3 bases, with 12 bases lying between them. The CDR3 nucleotides read TGTGCCAGCAGCTTAGACCACCCCGTTGACTATGGCTACACCTTC. Translated, it gives CASSLDHPVDYGYTF.

This clone was counted a single time. Different DNA sequences within this sample yield the same CDR3. The chain carries TRBV5-1 and TRBJ1-1, with TRBD1 as a possible D gene (5 bases). From germline, CDR1 is SGHRS and CDR2 YFSETQ. V dropped 3 bases and J dropped 0 bases, with 12 bases sitting between them. The CDR3 length is 15 residues. This chain's CDR3 is CASSYLAGLNTEAFF. DNA for the CDR3: TGCGCCAGCAGCTACCTTGCAGGGTTGAACACTGAAGCTTTCTTT.

The chain couples TRBV19 to TRBJ1-1, with D maybe TRBD1 (6 bases). Trimming took off 8 bases at V and 6 bases at J, with 22 bases between the two ends. The CDR3 totals 15 residues. Germline V gene sequence: CDR1 LNHDA, CDR2 SQIVND (reference sequence). CDR3 coding DNA: TGTGCCAGTTCCTCCCTACAGGGAGAACGGGCTGAAGCTTTCTTT. It yields the protein CASSSLQGERAEAFF.

CDR3 region: CASSGSQREGWAYEQYF. The CDR3 bases are TGTGCCAGCAGTGGATCCCAGCGGGAGGGTTGGGCTTACGAGCAGTACTTC. The chain links TRBV27 to TRBJ2-7, with 10 nucleotides matching TRBD2. V shed 5 bases, J shed 4 bases, and the junction held 14 bases outside the gene matches. Per the germline V gene, CDR1 is MNHEY and CDR2 is SMNVEV (reference sequence). This CDR3 contains 17 residues.

This chain joins TRBV9 and TRBJ2-5; weak D call: TRBD2 (5 bases). The V gene lost 1 base and the J gene lost 5 bases, with 18 bases spanning the gap. The CDR3 runs to 16 residues. Germline CDR1 SGDLS, CDR2 YYNGEE. The CDR3 here is CASSVTPFRGWETQYF. CDR3 nucleotides: TGTGCCAGCAGCGTAACCCCTTTTCGAGGGTGGGAGACCCAGTACTTC.

The chain recombines TRBV7-8 with TRBJ2-1; D gene uncertain. Looked up from germline, CDR1 is SGHVS and CDR2 is FQNEAQ. This CDR3 has 13 residues. V was clipped by 5 bases and J by 6 bases, with 11 bases between them. This CDR3 is CASSLSPGNEQFF. The CDR3 nucleotides read TGTGCCAGCAGCCTGAGCCCAGGCAATGAGCAGTTCTTC. Together with reference TRBV7-8 and TRBJ2-1, the CDR3 gives the full variable domain: GAGVSQSPRYKVAKRGQDVALRCDPISGHVSLFWYQQALGQGPEFLTYFQNEAQLDKSGLPSDRFFAERPEGSVSTLKIQRTQQEDSAVYLCASSLSPGNEQFFGPGTRLTVL.

CDR3 sequence: CASSGQGASSGNTIYF. Written as DNA, the CDR3 is TGTGCCAGCAGTGGACAGGGCGCTTCCTCTGGAAACACCATATATTTT. The chain combines TRBV2 with TRBJ1-3, with TRBD1 matching 7 bases. V lost 4 bases and J lost 0; bases outside the gene matches: 6. CDR1 and CDR2 from the germline V gene are SNHLY and FYNNEI. The CDR3 extends over 16 amino acids.

This clone has just one count. The chain uses TRBV27 and TRBJ2-3, with 8 bases lining up with TRBD2. Trimming removed 5 bases from V and 1 base from J; junction bases left unmatched: 2. This CDR3 has 14 residues. Per the germline V gene, CDR1 is MNHEY and CDR2 is SMNVEV (reference sequence). The CDR3 protein is CASSRREGTDTQYF. The CDR3 bases are TGTGCCAGCAGTAGGCGGGAGGGCACAGATACGCAGTATTTT.

V and J are TRBV28 and TRBJ2-1, with D possibly matching TRBD2 (5 bases). Germline V CDR1 and CDR2: MDHEN, SYDVKM. The CDR3 runs 11 residues. V lost 7 bases to trimming and J lost 15 bases, with 16 bases between them. DNA for the CDR3: TGTGCCAGCACGGACTCATCGTTTCCGTTCTTC. Translating it yields CASTDSSFPFF.